This TCR beta chain comes out of a study of tumor-infiltrating lymphocytes in oesophageal squamous cell carcinoma. This CDR3 comprises 15 residues. Trimming shortened V by 3 bases and J by 4 bases, and 14 bases separated the two germline ends. From germline, CDR1 is SGHVS and CDR2 FNYEAQ. MiXCR, run by TCRdb on the PCR reads, gives a single entry per CDR3 protein. Here the sample spans approximately 15,000 distinct CDR3 sequences, 50% being singletons. Source material: esophageal tumor tissue. The gene calls are TRBV7-6 and TRBJ2-3, with a possible D match to TRBD1 (5 bases). This TCR was sampled from a male donor with esophageal squamous cell carcinoma. The CDR3 nucleotides read TGTGCCAGCAGCTTTGGAGCCCAGGGCGCAGATACGCAGTATTTT. Protein sequence: CASSFGAQGADTQYF.